One and the same sample provided the 20 T cell receptor beta chains below, sequenced in a study of blood T cell repertoires in COVID-19. The assay was immunoSEQ multiplex PCR, and TCRdb's table has in-frame clones only and misses some. Here the sample spans approximately 300,000 clones, more than 70% being singletons. Sequenced material: peripheral blood. The source is a woman aged 25 to 39 with COVID-19, enrolled during active disease.

CDR3 in DNA: TGTGCCAGCAGCCCACAGGGTCTGGTGACAGATACGCAGTATTTT. It codes for CASSPQGLVTDTQYF. The chain combines TRBV3-1 (or the pseudogene TRBV3-2) with TRBJ2-3; TRBD1 might be the D (6 bases). The ends were cut back, 4 bases at V and 3 bases at J, with 14 bases in the middle. From germline, CDR1 is LGHDT and CDR2 YNNKEL (reference sequence). The CDR3 extends over 15 amino acids.

This chain links TRBV13 with TRBJ2-4; D perhaps matches TRBD1 (6 bases). Germline CDR1 PRHDT, CDR2 FYEKMQ (reference sequence). V gave up 6 bases and J gave up 5 bases, with 20 bases separating them. The CDR3 covers 16 residues. This CDR3 is CASREQGRGVQNIQYF. The CDR3 nucleotides read TGTGCCAGCAGAGAACAGGGTAGGGGCGTTCAAAACATTCAGTACTTC.

The chain recombines TRBV19 with TRBJ2-1; D gene ambiguous. The CDR3 is made up of 12 amino acids. The germline gives CDR1 LNHDA, CDR2 SQIVND (reference sequence). Trimming took off 5 bases at V and 4 bases at J, with 6 bases between the two ends. The CDR3 reads CASSGTYNEQFF. DNA of the CDR3: TGTGCCAGTAGTGGCACGTACAATGAGCAGTTCTTC.

The chain combines TRBV28 with TRBJ2-3, with 11 bases that match TRBD2. Unmatched junction bases numbered 13, after V lost 4 bases and J lost 1 base. Germline V gene data show CDR1 as MDHEN and CDR2 as SYDVKM. The CDR3 sequence is 19 residues long. In nucleotides, the CDR3 is TGTGCCAGCAGTTCCCCTCTAGCGGGAGGCGATGTGGGCACAGATACGCAGTATTTT. It yields the protein CASSSPLAGGDVGTDTQYF.

Worth noting for this clone: The same CDR3 also results from other DNA sequences found in this sample. This chain connects TRBV7-9 to TRBJ1-1, with 8 positions matching TRBD1. The CDR3 length is 14 residues. V shed 3 bases and J 1 base; nucleotides not matched to a gene: 1. Germline V gene lookup returns CDR1 SEHNR and CDR2 FQNEAQ (reference sequence). As DNA, the CDR3 is TGTGCCAGCAGCTTGACAGGGGCGAACACTGAAGCTTTCTTT. It yields the protein CASSLTGANTEAFF. The variable domain in full, completed from reference TRBV7-9 and TRBJ1-1, reads DTGVSQNPRHKITKRGQNVTFRCDPISEHNRLYWYRQTLGQGPEFLTYFQNEAQLEKSRLLSDRFSAERPKGSFSTLEIQRTEQGDSAMYLCASSLTGANTEAFFGQGTRLTVV.

The chain links TRBV7-9 to TRBJ2-5; possible D gene TRBD1, 6 bases. The germline CDR1 and CDR2 sequences are SEHNR and FQNEAQ (reference sequence). Trimming removed 6 bases at V and 2 bases at J, with 10 bases between. The CDR3 is 13 amino acids. The CDR3 is CASRPGQQETQYF. The CDR3 region has the DNA TGTGCCAGCAGGCCGGGACAACAAGAGACCCAGTACTTC.

This clone was found once. CDR3 protein: CASSGASGRADTQYF. The CDR3 region has the DNA TGTGCCAGCAGTGGCGCTAGCGGGAGAGCAGATACGCAGTATTTT. The gene calls are TRBV2 and TRBJ2-3; the match to TRBD2 covers 10 bases. Germline CDR1 and CDR2: SNHLY and FYNNEI. This CDR3 comprises 15 residues. J gave up 4 bases and V 4 bases, and 5 bases lay outside the gene matches.

This chain joins TRBV6-5 and TRBJ2-7; D may be TRBD2 (5 bases). CDR1 is MNHEY and CDR2 is SVGAGI in the germline V gene. Trimming pared 1 base from V and 0 bases from J, leaving 13 bases between. There are 16 residues in the CDR3. Here the CDR3 DNA reads TGTGCCAGCAGTTACTTAGCGCCAACAAGCTCCTACGAGCAGTACTTC. This translates into CASSYLAPTSSYEQYF.

This chain links TRBV6-5 with TRBJ2-7; 9 nucleotides match TRBD1. Trimming at V came to 0 bases and at J to 3 bases, leaving 3 bases not matched to a gene. CDR1 and CDR2 (germline): MNHEY, SVGAGI. CDR3 size: 15 residues. CDR3 loop: CASSYSGTGSYEQYF. The CDR3, as DNA: TGTGCCAGCAGTTACTCCGGGACAGGGAGCTACGAGCAGTACTTC.

The V gene is TRBV4-3, the J gene TRBJ1-2; D is undetermined. V lost 4 bases to trimming and J lost 0 bases, with 6 bases between them. The CDR3 length is 13 residues. CDR1 and CDR2 from the germline V gene are LGHNA and YSLEER. The CDR3 DNA follows: TGCGCCAGCAGCCCCTCAGCTAACTATGGCTACACCTTC. Protein sequence: CASSPSANYGYTF.

This chain connects TRBV29-1 to TRBJ2-1; D is possibly TRBD2 (6 bases). From germline, CDR1 is SQVTM and CDR2 ANQGSEA. The CDR3 runs to 17 residues. Trimming pared 3 bases from V and 6 bases from J, leaving 24 bases between. This CDR3 reads CSVDSLSEGRRRNEQFF. The CDR3 region has the DNA TGCAGCGTTGATAGTTTAAGTGAGGGGAGGAGGCGCAATGAGCAGTTCTTC.

The chain carries TRBV5-1 and TRBJ2-5; D possibly corresponds to TRBD2 (6 bases). The CDR3 extends over 16 amino acids. V was pared by 4 bases and J by 5 bases, with 21 bases between. CDR1 SGHRS and CDR2 YFSETQ come from the germline V gene. The CDR3 sequence: CASSPTSSKGRETQYF. CDR3 nucleotide sequence: TGCGCCAGCAGCCCAACTAGCAGCAAAGGGCGGGAGACCCAGTACTTC.

The gene calls are TRBV12-3 or TRBV12-4 and TRBJ2-1; unclear D gene. Trimming pared 3 bases from V and 13 bases from J, leaving 13 bases between. The CDR3 covers 12 residues. The CDR3 bases are TGTGCCAGCAGTTTCGAAGACATTCGCCAGTTCTTC. Residues: CASSFEDIRQFF.

The chain employs TRBV7-2 and TRBJ1-2; D ambiguous. V gave up 2 bases and J gave up 8 bases, with 18 bases separating them. The germline CDR1 and CDR2 sequences are SGHTA and FQGNSA. The CDR3 runs to 15 residues. Here the CDR3 DNA reads TGTGCCAGCAGCTTATTCAAGGGAGCGATTGAGGGCTACACCTTC. Translating it yields CASSLFKGAIEGYTF. The whole variable domain, filled in from reference TRBV7-2 and TRBJ1-2, reads GAGVSQSPSNKVTEKGKDVELRCDPISGHTALYWYRQSLGQGLEFLIYFQGNSAPDKSGLPSDRFSAERTGGSVSTLTIQRTQQEDSAVYLCASSLFKGAIEGYTFGSGTRLTVV.

J is TRBJ1-1 and V is TRBV7-9, with TRBD1 as a possible D gene (5 bases). This CDR3 region has 16 residues. CDR1 SEHNR and CDR2 FQNEAQ come from the germline V gene (reference sequence). The V end was cut by 5 bases, the J end by 0 bases, with 16 bases between. For the CDR3, the DNA is TGTGCCAGCAGCGCGGGGGGTACGGCCTTGAACACTGAAGCTTTCTTT. Its protein is CASSAGGTALNTEAFF.

The genes are TRBV28 and TRBJ1-2; a possible D gene is TRBD1 (6 bases). CDR1 and CDR2 (germline): MDHEN, SYDVKM. This CDR3 region has 16 residues. The ends were cut back, 7 bases at V and 3 bases at J, with 21 bases in the middle. The CDR3 DNA follows: TGTGCCAGCATCCCTACACCGGGGGGCGCCGACTATGGCTACACCTTC. This encodes CASIPTPGGADYGYTF.

V and J are TRBV9 and TRBJ1-1; D gene ambiguous. V was trimmed by 1 base and J by 3 bases, leaving 7 bases between them. The CDR3 spans 13 residues. CDR1 and CDR2 from the germline V gene are SGDLS and YYNGEE. The CDR3 region has the DNA TGTGCCAGCAGCGTATTGACTGACACTGAAGCTTTCTTT. It codes for CASSVLTDTEAFF.

In its sample, this clone was seen once. The V call is TRBV30, the J call TRBJ1-2; 7 bases are shared with TRBD1. Per germline, CDR1 GTSNPN and CDR2 SVGIG (reference sequence). CDR3 length: 16 amino acids. After removal of 4 bases from V and 2 bases from J, the junction contained 13 bases not matched to a gene. CDR3 residues: CAWKIFEGATNYGYTF. CDR3 in DNA: TGTGCCTGGAAGATTTTTGAGGGGGCGACGAACTATGGCTACACCTTC.

The chain has TRBV3-1 (or the pseudogene TRBV3-2) and TRBJ2-5; unclear D gene. CDR1 is LGHDT and CDR2 is YNNKEL in the germline V gene (reference sequence). Trimming stripped 0 bases from V and 4 bases from J, with 15 bases between. This CDR3 contains 16 residues. The chain's CDR3 is CASSQDRRRRRETQYF. CDR3 nucleotide sequence: TGTGCCAGCAGCCAAGATAGGCGGAGAAGGAGAGAGACCCAGTACTTC.

The V and J genes are TRBV19 and TRBJ1-2; TRBD1 is a possible D gene (6 bases). Trimming left V 5 bases short and J 1 base short, with 8 bases between. CDR3 size: 13 residues. The V gene's germline CDR1 is LNHDA and CDR2 SQIVND (reference sequence). This chain's CDR3 is CASSVDSNYGYTF. Here the CDR3 DNA reads TGTGCCAGTAGTGTGGACAGTAACTATGGCTACACCTTC.